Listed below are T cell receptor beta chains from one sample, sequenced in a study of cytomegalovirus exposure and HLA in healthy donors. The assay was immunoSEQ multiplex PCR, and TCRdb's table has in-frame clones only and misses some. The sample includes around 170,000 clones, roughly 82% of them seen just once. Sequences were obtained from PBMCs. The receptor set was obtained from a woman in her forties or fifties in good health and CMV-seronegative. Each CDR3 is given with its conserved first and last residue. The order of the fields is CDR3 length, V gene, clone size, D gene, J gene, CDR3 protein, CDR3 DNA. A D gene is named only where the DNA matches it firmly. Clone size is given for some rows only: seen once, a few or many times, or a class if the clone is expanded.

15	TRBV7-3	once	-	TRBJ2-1	CSSSPSTISYNEQFF	TGTTCCAGCAGCCCGTCGACTATTTCCTACAATGAGCAGTTCTTC
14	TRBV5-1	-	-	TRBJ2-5	CASSLVSGQETQYF	TGCGCCAGCAGCTTGGTATCGGGGCAAGAGACCCAGTACTTC
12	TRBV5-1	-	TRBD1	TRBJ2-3	CASSLVSGGAYF	TGCGCCAGCAGCTTGGTGTCAGGGGGCGCGTATTTT
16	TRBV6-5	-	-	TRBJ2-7	CASSYSYRSISYEQYF	TGTGCCAGCAGTTACTCGTACAGGTCGATTTCCTACGAGCAGTACTTC
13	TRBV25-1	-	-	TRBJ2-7	CASSEWRRDEQYF	TGTGCCAGCAGTGAATGGAGGAGGGACGAGCAGTACTTC
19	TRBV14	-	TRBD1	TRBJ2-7	CASSQDFMGRQGIAHEQYF	TGTGCCAGCAGCCAAGATTTTATGGGCCGACAGGGTATCGCCCACGAGCAGTACTTC
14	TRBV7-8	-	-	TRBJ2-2	CASSLGRVAGELFF	TGTGCCAGCAGCTTAGGCAGGGTCGCCGGGGAGCTGTTTTTT
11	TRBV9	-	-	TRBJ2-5	CASSAEETQYF	TGTGCCAGCAGCGCAGAAGAGACCCAGTACTTC
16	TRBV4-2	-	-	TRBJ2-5	CASSQDRRQSLETQYF	TGTGCCAGCAGCCAAGATCGCAGGCAGTCCCTAGAGACCCAGTACTTC
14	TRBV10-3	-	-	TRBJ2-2	CAISEQGNTGELFF	TGTGCCATCAGTGAACAGGGCAACACCGGGGAGCTGTTTTTT
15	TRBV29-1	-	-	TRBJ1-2	CSVVKRQDGARGYTF	TGCAGCGTTGTGAAGCGACAGGATGGCGCTAGGGGCTACACCTTC
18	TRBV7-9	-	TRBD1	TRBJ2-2	CASGSPHRTGGNTGELFF	TGTGCCAGCGGCAGTCCCCATCGGACAGGGGGCAACACCGGGGAGCTGTTTTTT
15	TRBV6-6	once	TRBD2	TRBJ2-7	CASSPGLAGGYEQYF	TGTGCCAGCAGTCCCGGACTAGCGGGAGGTTACGAGCAGTACTTC
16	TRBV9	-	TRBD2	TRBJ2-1	CASSVGLAGDVVEQFF	TGTGCCAGCAGCGTGGGACTAGCGGGGGACGTTGTTGAGCAGTTCTTC
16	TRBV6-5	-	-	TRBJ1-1	CASSSAKAGVNTEAFF	TGTGCCAGCAGTTCAGCTAAAGCAGGGGTTAACACTGAAGCTTTCTTT
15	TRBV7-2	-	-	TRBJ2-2	CASSLVSYNTGELFF	TGTGCCAGCAGCTTAGTCAGTTACAACACCGGGGAGCTGTTTTTT
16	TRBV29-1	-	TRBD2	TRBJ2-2	CSVRRGTSGSIGELFF	TGCAGCGTTCGTCGGGGGACTAGCGGGAGTATCGGGGAGCTGTTTTTT
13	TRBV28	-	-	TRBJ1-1	CTSSFTTRQEAFF	TGTACCAGCAGTTTCACGACGCGACAGGAAGCTTTCTTT
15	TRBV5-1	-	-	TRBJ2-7	CASSSATGQYYEQYF	TGCGCCAGCAGCTCCGCTACGGGTCAGTACTACGAGCAGTACTTC
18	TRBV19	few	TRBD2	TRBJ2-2	CASSIGGPSGLLTGELFF	TGTGCCAGTAGTATAGGGGGGCCTAGCGGGTTACTCACCGGGGAGCTGTTTTTT